This T cell receptor (beta chain) was profiled in a study of T cells in Graves' hyperthyroidism and ophthalmopathy. In the study overall: Peripheral blood sampling occurred at initial diagnosis, before any treatment. Study-wide results and caveats: Ophthalmopathy, which appeared later, was predicted by the model a median around 6 months before onset.

Researchers took RNA transcripts and amplified the TCR beta CDR3 regions from them. The HTBI primer set served for first-round RT-PCR of the TCR CDR3. TCRdb independently ran MiXCR on the multiplex PCR reads; one entry per CDR3 protein. The data show 800,000 or so distinct CDR3 sequences, with 35% to 45% seen just once and more than 7% held by the top ten. The CDR3 spans 15 residues. Germline loops: CDR1 SEHNR, CDR2 FQNEAQ (reference sequence). V dropped 1 base and J dropped 10; count of bases not matched to a gene: 12. Patients aged 18 to 65 had newly diagnosed hyperthyroidism of under 2 months' duration. Exclusion followed for patients with uncontrolled infection, other autoimmune disease, pregnancy or lactation. The table lists this clonotype with a count of one. No antigen is known for it.

This clonotype originated in a man younger than 30 with Graves' hyperthyroidism. The material sequenced was blood. This sequence joins TRBV7-9 and TRBJ2-5, with 7 bases matching TRBD2. CDR3 residues: CASSLDSGEGLDQYF. The CDR3 DNA sequence: TGTGCCAGCAGCTTAGATTCGGGGGAGGGGCTGGACCAGTACTTC.